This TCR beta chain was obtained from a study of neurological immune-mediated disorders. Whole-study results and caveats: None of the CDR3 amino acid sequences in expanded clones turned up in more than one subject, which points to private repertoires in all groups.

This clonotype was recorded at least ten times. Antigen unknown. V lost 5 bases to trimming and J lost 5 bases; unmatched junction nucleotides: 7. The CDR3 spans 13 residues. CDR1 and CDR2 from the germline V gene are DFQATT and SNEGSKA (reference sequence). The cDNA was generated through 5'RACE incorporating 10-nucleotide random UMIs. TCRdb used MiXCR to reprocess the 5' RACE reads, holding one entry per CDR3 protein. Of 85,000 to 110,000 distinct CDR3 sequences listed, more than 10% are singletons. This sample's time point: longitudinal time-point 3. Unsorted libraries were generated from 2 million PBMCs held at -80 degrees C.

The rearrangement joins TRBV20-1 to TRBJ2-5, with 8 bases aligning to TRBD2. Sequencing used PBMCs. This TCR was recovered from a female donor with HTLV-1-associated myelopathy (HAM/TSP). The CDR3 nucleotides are TGCAGTGCTCGGGGGGGAGCTTATGAGACCCAGTACTTC. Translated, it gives CSARGGAYETQYF.